This is a list of T cell receptor beta chains from one sample in a study of cytotoxic CD8 clonotypes in ibrutinib-treated CLL. The data were produced by immunoSEQ multiplex PCR, yet TCRdb's version contains in-frame clones alone and is incomplete. The sample holds 50,000 or so clones, roughly 85% seen once. Sequences were derived from PBMCs, sampled after 24 months of ibrutinib treatment. All receptors come from a human donor with chronic lymphocytic leukemia. Both conserved end residues are part of each CDR3. A D gene is named only where the DNA matches it firmly. Some rows have no size entry. The others give once, few or many, or a class for an expanded clone.

V	D	J	size	DNA	CDR3
TRBV14	NA	TRBJ1-1	NA	TGTGCCAGCAGCCAAGGAGCGGAGGGAACTGAAGCTTTCTTT	CASSQGAEGTEAFF
TRBV6-5	NA	TRBJ1-1	NA	NA	CASSSSLQQLNTEAFF
TRBV7-2	NA	TRBJ1-1	NA	TGTGCCAGCAGCCCCAAAACTGAAGCTTTCTTT	CASSPKTEAFF
TRBV10-1	NA	TRBJ1-1	few	TGCGCCAGCAGTGAGACGGTGAACACTGAAGCTTTCTTT	CASSETVNTEAFF
TRBV9	TRBD2	TRBJ2-2	NA	TGTGCCAGCAGCTTCCCCGGGACTAGCCCCGGGGAGCTGTTTTTT	CASSFPGTSPGELFF
TRBV19	NA	TRBJ2-7	NA	TGTGCCAGTAGTATATCGTCTCTCTACGAGCAGTACTTC	CASSISSLYEQYF
TRBV14	NA	TRBJ1-5	NA	TGTGCCAGCAGCCAAGATGGGGGGAATCAGCCCCAGCATTTT	CASSQDGGNQPQHF
TRBV6-6	TRBD1	TRBJ2-4	NA	TGTGCCAGCAAGGGGACAGGATTGGCCAACATTCAGTACTTC	CASKGTGLANIQYF
TRBV25-1	TRBD1	TRBJ1-2	NA	TGTGCCAGCAGTATAGGACAGGGGGTTTATGGCTACACCTTC	CASSIGQGVYGYTF
TRBV27	NA	TRBJ1-4	NA	TGTGCCAGCAGTTTACACAGGCCTACAACTAATGAAAAACTGTTTTTT	CASSLHRPTTNEKLFF
TRBV4-2	NA	TRBJ2-7	NA	TGTGCCAGCAGCCAACTCGGGACCTCCTACGAGCAGTACTTC	CASSQLGTSYEQYF
TRBV30	TRBD1	TRBJ1-2	once	TGTGCCTGGAGTCCCGGGACAGGGTCTTTCTACACCTTC	CAWSPGTGSFYTF
TRBV29-1	NA	TRBJ2-7	NA	TGCAGCGTGGTAAACAGGGAGACCGAGCAGTACTTC	CSVVNRETEQYF
TRBV7-8	NA	TRBJ1-1	NA	TGTGCCAGCAGCTTACGGGGGGGTTGGAGCACTGAAGCTTTCTTT	CASSLRGGWSTEAFF
TRBV9	NA	TRBJ1-2	NA	TGTGCCAGCAGCGTAGACGGGACATCCTATGGCTACACCTTC	CASSVDGTSYGYTF
TRBV29-1	TRBD1	TRBJ1-2	once	TGCAGCGCTGGGGACAGGGCTAACTATGGCTACACCTTC	CSAGDRANYGYTF
TRBV19	NA	TRBJ2-1	NA	TGTGCCAGTAGTATAGATACAGGGTACAATGAGCAGTTCTTC	CASSIDTGYNEQFF
TRBV7-2	NA	TRBJ1-2	NA	TGTGCCAGCAGCTTAGACGGTTCCGGCTACACCTTC	CASSLDGSGYTF
TRBV14	NA	TRBJ1-1	NA	TGTGCCAGCCGAATAGGTGGGAACACTGAAGCTTTCTTT	CASRIGGNTEAFF
TRBV5-4	NA	TRBJ2-7	NA	TGTGCCAGCAGCTTGGCCCCTAGCGCGTTGGATTCCTACGAGCAGTACTTC	CASSLAPSALDSYEQYF
TRBV30	NA	TRBJ2-7	NA	TGTGCCTGGGGGCCTAGGATCGACGAGCAGTACTTC	CAWGPRIDEQYF
TRBV6-4	NA	TRBJ2-3	NA	TGTGCCAGCAGTGAAGTAGCTAGCACAGATACGCAGTATTTT	CASSEVASTDTQYF
TRBV27	NA	TRBJ2-7	NA	TGTGCCAGCAGTCCCCCGGGGGGCGCGTACGAGCAGTACTTC	CASSPPGGAYEQYF
TRBV11-2	TRBD2	TRBJ2-1	NA	TGTGCCAGCAGCTTAGTGCGAGGCGGGAGCGCGGTCAATGAGCAGTTCTTC	CASSLVRGGSAVNEQFF
TRBV5-5	NA	TRBJ2-7	NA	TGTGCCAGCAGCATTGAATTCCGCAACGAGCAGTACTTC	CASSIEFRNEQYF
TRBV10-2	TRBD2	TRBJ2-7	NA	TGCGCCAGCAGTGAGTACAGCGGGAGGGCCTACGAGCAGTACTTC	CASSEYSGRAYEQYF
TRBV7-9	TRBD2	TRBJ2-7	NA	TGTGCCAGCAGCCCATCTAGCGGGAGGGCCTGGGAGCAGTACTTC	CASSPSSGRAWEQYF
TRBV1	NA	TRBJ1-2	NA	TGCACCAGCAGTGACTATCGTGTGCGAAAGACCTATGGCTACACCTTC	CTSSDYRVRKTYGYTF
TRBV28	TRBD1	TRBJ1-5	NA	TGTGCCCAGGGGGCAATGTATCAGCCCCAGCATTTT	CAQGAMYQPQHF
TRBV9	NA	TRBJ2-1	NA	TGTGCCAGCAGCGTACTCACAGGCTCTGGCGATGAGCAGTTCTTC	CASSVLTGSGDEQFF
TRBV6-6	NA	TRBJ1-1	NA	TGTGCCAGCAGTTACGTTTCGCCGAACACTGAAGCTTTCTTT	CASSYVSPNTEAFF
TRBV11-1	NA	TRBJ2-3	NA	TGTGCCAGCAGCTTAGCCCCGCACGGAGATACGCAGTATTTT	CASSLAPHGDTQYF
TRBV14	NA	TRBJ1-1	NA	TGTGCCAGCAGCCAAGGGCCCCAGAGGGACACTGAAGCTTTCTTT	CASSQGPQRDTEAFF
TRBV28	NA	TRBJ1-1	NA	TGTGCCAGCAGACTACCCCCCAGAAACACTGAAGCTTTCTTT	CASRLPPRNTEAFF
TRBV19	TRBD1	TRBJ1-5	NA	TGTGCCAGTAGTACCCGGGACAGCCGACGAGCCCAGCATTTT	CASSTRDSRRAQHF
TRBV28	TRBD2	TRBJ2-1	once	TGTGCCAGCAGGCTGAGTGGGACTAGCGGGAGGGGCAATGAGCAGTTCTTC	CASRLSGTSGRGNEQFF
TRBV19	NA	TRBJ1-3	NA	TGTGCAACGGGGCGATGGGATCCGGGAAACACCATATATTTT	CATGRWDPGNTIYF
TRBV6-5	TRBD1	TRBJ1-5	NA	TGTGCCAGCAGTTACTCCCGGGACAGAAGAAAACCCCAGCATTTT	CASSYSRDRRKPQHF